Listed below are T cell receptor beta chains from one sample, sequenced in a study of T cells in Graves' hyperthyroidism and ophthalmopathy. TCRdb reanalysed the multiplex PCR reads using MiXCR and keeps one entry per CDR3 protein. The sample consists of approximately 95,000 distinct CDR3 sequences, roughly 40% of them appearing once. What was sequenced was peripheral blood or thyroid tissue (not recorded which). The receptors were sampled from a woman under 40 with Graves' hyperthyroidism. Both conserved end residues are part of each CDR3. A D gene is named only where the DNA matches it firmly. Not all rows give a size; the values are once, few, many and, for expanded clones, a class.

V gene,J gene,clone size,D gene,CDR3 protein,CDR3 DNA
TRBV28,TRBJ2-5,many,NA,CASRDTEAETQYF,TGTGCCAGCCGGGACACCGAAGCAGAGACCCAGTACTTC
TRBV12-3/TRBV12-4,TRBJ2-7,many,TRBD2,CASSPMGGIVYEQYF,TGTGCCAGCAGTCCCATGGGGGGGATTGTCTACGAGCAGTACTTC
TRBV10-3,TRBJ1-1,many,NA,CAISESRMTTEAFF,TGTGCCATCAGTGAAAGTCGGATGACCACTGAAGCTTTCTTT
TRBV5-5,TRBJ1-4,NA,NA,CASSSTLVGRGGEKLFF,TGTGCCAGCAGCTCTACCCTAGTCGGTCGCGGGGGTGAAAAACTGTTTTTT
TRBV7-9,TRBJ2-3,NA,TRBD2,CASSWTSEVTDTQYF,TGTGCCAGCAGTTGGACTAGCGAAGTCACAGATACGCAGTATTTT
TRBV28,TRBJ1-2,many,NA,CASSSIDSYYGGYTF,TGTGCCAGCAGTTCCATAGACAGTTACTATGGCGGCTACACCTTC
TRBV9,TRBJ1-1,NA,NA,CARSPSPSANTEAFF,TGTGCCAGAAGCCCTAGCCCCTCTGCGAACACTGAAGCTTTCTTT
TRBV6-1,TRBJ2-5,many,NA,CASSEFGRWAPREETQYF,TGTGCCAGCAGTGAGTTTGGCAGGTGGGCCCCCCGGGAAGAGACCCAGTACTTC
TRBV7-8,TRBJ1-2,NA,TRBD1,CASSVRQGASYTF,TGTGCCAGCAGCGTACGACAGGGGGCCAGCTACACCTTC
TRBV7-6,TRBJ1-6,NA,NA,CASSPRGLSSYNSPLHF,TGTGCCAGCTCACCACGAGGCCTAAGCTCCTATAATTCACCCCTCCACTTT
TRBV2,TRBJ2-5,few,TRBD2,CASSSAGGEPQYF,TGTGCCAGCAGTTCCGCGGGAGGGGAGCCCCAGTACTTC
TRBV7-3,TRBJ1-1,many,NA,CASRRGRNTEAFF,TGTGCCAGCCGGCGGGGGAGGAACACTGAAGCTTTCTTT
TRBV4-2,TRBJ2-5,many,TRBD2,CASSQEMGAGGAKTQYF,TGTGCCAGCAGCCAAGAAATGGGAGCGGGAGGAGCGAAGACCCAGTACTTC
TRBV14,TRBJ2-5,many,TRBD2,CASSQDPTGRLAEKETQYF,TGTGCCAGCAGCCAAGATCCGACAGGAAGACTAGCGGAAAAAGAGACCCAGTACTTC
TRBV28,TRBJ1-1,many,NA,CASSFLYTEAFF,TGTGCCAGCAGTTTTTTGTACACTGAAGCTTTCTTT
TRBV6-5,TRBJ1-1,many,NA,CASSSDIYTEAFF,TGTGCCAGCAGTTCGGACATATACACTGAAGCTTTCTTT
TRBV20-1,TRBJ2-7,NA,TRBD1,CSASPGTGADGFYEQYF,TGCAGTGCTAGTCCCGGGACAGGGGCTGACGGGTTCTACGAGCAGTACTTC
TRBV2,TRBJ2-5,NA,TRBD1,CASSETGEETQYF,TGTGCCAGCAGTGAGACAGGGGAAGAGACCCAGTACTTC
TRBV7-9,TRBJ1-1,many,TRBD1,CASSLRDRGLQAFF,TGTGCCAGCAGCTTAAGGGACAGGGGTCTTCAAGCTTTCTTT
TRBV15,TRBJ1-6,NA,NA,CATRDRTSSYNSPLHF,TGTGCCACTAGGGACCGGACGAGCTCCTATAATTCACCCCTCCACTTT
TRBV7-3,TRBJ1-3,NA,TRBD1,CASSLTGGLGNTVYF,TGTGCCAGCAGCCTCACAGGGGGCCTAGGAAACACCGTATATTTT
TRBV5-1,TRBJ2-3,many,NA,CASSSPLTTTSTDTQYF,TGCGCCAGCAGCTCCCCCTTGACGACAACTAGCACAGATACGCAGTATTTT
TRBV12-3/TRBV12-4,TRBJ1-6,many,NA,CASSFEASHLGGSPLHF,TGTGCCAGCAGTTTCGAAGCCAGCCACCTTGGGGGTTCACCCCTCCACTTT
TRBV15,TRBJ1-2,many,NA,CATSRDHGYGYTF,TGTGCCACCAGCAGAGATCATGGCTATGGCTACACCTTC
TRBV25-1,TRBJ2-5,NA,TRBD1,CASSERTGKETQYF,TGTGCCAGCAGTGAAAGGACAGGGAAAGAGACCCAGTACTTC
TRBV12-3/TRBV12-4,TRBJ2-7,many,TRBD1,CASRRDRGRAYEQYF,TGTGCCAGCAGACGGGACAGGGGAAGGGCCTACGAGCAGTACTTC
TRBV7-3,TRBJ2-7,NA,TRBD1,CASSYWAGGLEQYF,TGTGCCAGCAGTTACTGGGCAGGGGGCCTAGAGCAGTACTTC
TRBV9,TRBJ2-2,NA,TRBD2,CASSVIPGGGTGELFF,TGTGCCAGCAGCGTAATTCCGGGAGGTGGCACCGGGGAGCTGTTTTTT
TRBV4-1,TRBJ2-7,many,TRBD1,CASSQGTGDDEQYF,TGCGCCAGCAGCCAAGGGACAGGGGATGACGAGCAGTACTTC
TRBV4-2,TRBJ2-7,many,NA,CASSQSGSVDEQYF,TGTGCCAGCAGCCAATCCGGGAGTGTAGACGAGCAGTACTTC
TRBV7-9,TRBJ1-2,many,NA,CASSLRRTAGYTF,TGTGCCAGCAGCTTAAGGCGGACCGCAGGCTACACCTTC
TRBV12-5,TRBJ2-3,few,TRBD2,CASGLAPSGRVDTQYF,TGTGCTAGTGGTTTGGCCCCTAGCGGGAGGGTAGATACGCAGTATTTT
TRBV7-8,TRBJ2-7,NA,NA,CASGSAGAGVYEQYF,TGTGCCAGCGGCTCGGCCGGGGCAGGGGTTTACGAGCAGTACTTC
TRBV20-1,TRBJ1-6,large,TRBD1,CSASPGQGNSPLHF,TGCAGTGCTAGCCCGGGACAGGGCAATTCACCCCTCCACTTT
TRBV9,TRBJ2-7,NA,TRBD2,CTSSSRLASYEQYF,TGTACCAGCAGCTCCAGACTAGCGAGCTACGAGCAGTACTTT
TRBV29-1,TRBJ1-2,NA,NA,CSVVDGANYGYTF,TGCAGCGTTGTGGACGGAGCTAACTATGGCTACACCTTC
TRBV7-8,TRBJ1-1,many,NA,CASSLIAPGGDEAFF,TGTGCCAGCAGCTTAATAGCACCCGGCGGGGATGAAGCTTTCTTT
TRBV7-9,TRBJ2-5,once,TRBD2,CASSLVLAVKTQYF,TGTGCCAGCAGCTTGGTGCTAGCGGTAAAGACCCAGTACTTC
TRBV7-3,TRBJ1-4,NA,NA,CARSLVGGFMRTDSEKLFF,TGTGCCCGCAGCTTAGTAGGAGGCTTTATGAGGACAGACAGTGAAAAACTGTTTTTT
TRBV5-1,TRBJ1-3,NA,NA,CASSLEAGASGNTMYF,TGCGCCAGCAGCTTGGAGGCAGGGGCCTCTGGAAACACCATGTATTTT
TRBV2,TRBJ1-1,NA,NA,CASSVGSTEAFF,TGTGCCAGCAGCGTCGGGAGTACGGAAGCTTTCTTT
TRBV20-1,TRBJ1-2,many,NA,CSAPGQKANYGYTF,TGCAGTGCTCCGGGACAAAAAGCTAACTATGGCTACACCTTC
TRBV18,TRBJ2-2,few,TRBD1,CASSPWTGHVHNTGELFF,TGTGCCAGCTCACCCTGGACAGGGCACGTGCATAACACCGGGGAGCTGTTTTTT
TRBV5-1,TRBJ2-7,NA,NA,CASSPLNRQDRLPYLSYEQYF,TGCGCCAGCTCACCACTAAACAGACAGGACAGACTTCCCTACCTCTCCTACGAGCAGTACTTC
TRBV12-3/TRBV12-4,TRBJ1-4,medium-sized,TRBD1,CASSARQGLAEKLFF,TGTGCCAGCAGTGCCCGACAGGGATTAGCTGAAAAACTGTTTTTT
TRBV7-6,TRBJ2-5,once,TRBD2,CASSLGVAGAETQYF,TGTGCCAGCAGCTTAGGGGTAGCGGGAGCAGAGACCCAGTACTTC
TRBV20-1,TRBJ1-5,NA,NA,CSATGGGRYKQPQHF,TGCAGTGCTACCGGGGGTGGAAGGTACAAGCAGCCCCAGCATTTT
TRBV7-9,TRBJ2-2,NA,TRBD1,CASSSPGTGNTGELFF,TGTGCCAGCAGCTCCCCCGGGACAGGGAACACCGGGGAGCTGTTTTTT